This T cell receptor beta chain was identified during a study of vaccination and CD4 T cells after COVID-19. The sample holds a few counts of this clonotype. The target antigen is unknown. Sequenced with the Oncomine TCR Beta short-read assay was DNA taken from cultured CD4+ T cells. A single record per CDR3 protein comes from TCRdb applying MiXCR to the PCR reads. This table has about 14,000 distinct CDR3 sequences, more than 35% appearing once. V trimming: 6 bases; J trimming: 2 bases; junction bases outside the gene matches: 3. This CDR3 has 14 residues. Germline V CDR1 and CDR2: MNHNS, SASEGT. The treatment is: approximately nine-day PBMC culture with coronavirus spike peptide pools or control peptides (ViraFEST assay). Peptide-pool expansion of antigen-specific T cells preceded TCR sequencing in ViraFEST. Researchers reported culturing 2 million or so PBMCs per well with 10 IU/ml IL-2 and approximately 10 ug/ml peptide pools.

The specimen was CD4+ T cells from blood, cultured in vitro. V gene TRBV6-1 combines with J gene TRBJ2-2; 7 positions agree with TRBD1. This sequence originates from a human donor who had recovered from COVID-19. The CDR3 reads CASRGQLNTGELFF. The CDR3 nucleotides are TGTGCCAGCAGGGGACAGCTCAACACCGGGGAGCTGTTTTTT.